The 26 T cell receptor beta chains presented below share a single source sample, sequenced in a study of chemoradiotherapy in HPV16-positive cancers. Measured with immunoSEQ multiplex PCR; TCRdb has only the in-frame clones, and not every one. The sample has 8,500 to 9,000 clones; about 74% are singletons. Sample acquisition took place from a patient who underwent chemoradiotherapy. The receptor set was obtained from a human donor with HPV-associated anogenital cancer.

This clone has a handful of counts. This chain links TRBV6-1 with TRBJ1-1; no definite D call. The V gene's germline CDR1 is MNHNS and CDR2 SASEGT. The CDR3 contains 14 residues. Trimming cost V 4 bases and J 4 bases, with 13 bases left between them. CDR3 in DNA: TGTGCCAGCAGTGGAAGTACTGGGTTCACTGAAGCTTTCTTT. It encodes CASSGSTGFTEAFF.

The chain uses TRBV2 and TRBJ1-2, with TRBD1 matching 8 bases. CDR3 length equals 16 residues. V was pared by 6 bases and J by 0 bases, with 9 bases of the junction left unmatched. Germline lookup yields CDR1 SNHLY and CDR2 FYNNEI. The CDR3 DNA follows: TGTGCCAGCAGCGCGGGGACAGGCGGGCCTAACTATGGCTACACCTTC. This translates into CASSAGTGGPNYGYTF. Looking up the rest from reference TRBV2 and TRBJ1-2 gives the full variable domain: EPEVTQTPSHQVTQMGQEVILRCVPISNHLYFYWYRQILGQKVEFLVSFYNNEISEKSEIFDDQFSVERPDGSNFTLKIRSTKLEDSAMYFCASSAGTGGPNYGYTFGSGTRLTVV.

Written as DNA, the CDR3 is TGTGCCTGGAGCGTCCAAGGGGGTCGCGAGCAGTACTTC. Amino acids: CAWSVQGGREQYF. This chain uses TRBV30 with TRBJ2-7, with a tentative D call TRBD1 (6 bases). This CDR3 has 13 residues. V lost 3 bases, J lost 6 bases, and 15 bases lay in between. Germline V gene sequence: CDR1 GTSNPN, CDR2 SVGIG (reference sequence).

CDR3 amino acids: CASSSRQGIRGYTF. The DNA of the CDR3 is TGTGCCAGCAGTTCCCGACAGGGGATTCGTGGCTACACCTTC. This rearrangement joins TRBV6-5 to TRBJ1-2; 8 bases are a match to TRBD1. V shed 4 bases, J shed 7 bases, and the junction held 8 bases outside the gene matches. The CDR3 is 14 amino acids. Looked up from germline, CDR1 is MNHEY and CDR2 is SVGAGI.

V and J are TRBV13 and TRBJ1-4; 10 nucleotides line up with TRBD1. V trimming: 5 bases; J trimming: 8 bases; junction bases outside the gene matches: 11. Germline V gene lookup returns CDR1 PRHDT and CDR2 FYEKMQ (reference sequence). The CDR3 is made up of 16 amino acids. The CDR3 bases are TGTGCCAGCAGCAAGACAGGGGGCGCGGATAGGGAAAAACTGTTTTTT. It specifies CASSKTGGADREKLFF.

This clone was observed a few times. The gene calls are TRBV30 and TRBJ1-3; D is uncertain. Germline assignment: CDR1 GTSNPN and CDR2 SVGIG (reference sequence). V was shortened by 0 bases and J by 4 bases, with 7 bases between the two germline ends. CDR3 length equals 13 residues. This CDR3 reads CAWSVHRGNTIYF. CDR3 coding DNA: TGTGCCTGGAGTGTACACAGAGGAAACACCATATATTTT.

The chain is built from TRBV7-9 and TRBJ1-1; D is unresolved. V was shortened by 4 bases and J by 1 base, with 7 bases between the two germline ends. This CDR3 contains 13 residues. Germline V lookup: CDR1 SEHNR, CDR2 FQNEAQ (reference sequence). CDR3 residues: CASSSSGNTEAFF. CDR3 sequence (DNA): TGTGCCAGCAGCTCCTCCGGGAACACTGAAGCTTTCTTT.

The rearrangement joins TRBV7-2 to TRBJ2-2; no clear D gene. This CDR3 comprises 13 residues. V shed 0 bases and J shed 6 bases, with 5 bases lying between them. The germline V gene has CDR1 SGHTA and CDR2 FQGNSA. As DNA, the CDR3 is TGTGCCAGCAGCTTAGCGGTATCCGGGGAGCTGTTTTTT. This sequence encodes CASSLAVSGELFF.

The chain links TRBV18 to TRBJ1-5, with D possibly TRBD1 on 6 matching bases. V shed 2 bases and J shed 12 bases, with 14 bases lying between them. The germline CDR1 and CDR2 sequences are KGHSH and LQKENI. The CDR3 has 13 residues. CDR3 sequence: CASSPTSGVLQHF. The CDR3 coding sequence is TGTGCCAGCTCACCAACTTCAGGGGTCCTCCAGCATTTT.

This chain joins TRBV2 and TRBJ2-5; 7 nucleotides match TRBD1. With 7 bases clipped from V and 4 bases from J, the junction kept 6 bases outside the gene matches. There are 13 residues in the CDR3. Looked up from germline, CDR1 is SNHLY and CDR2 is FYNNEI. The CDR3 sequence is CASMRQGSETQYF. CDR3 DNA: TGTGCCAGCATGAGACAGGGCTCAGAGACCCAGTACTTC. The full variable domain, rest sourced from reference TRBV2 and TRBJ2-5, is EPEVTQTPSHQVTQMGQEVILRCVPISNHLYFYWYRQILGQKVEFLVSFYNNEISEKSEIFDDQFSVERPDGSNFTLKIRSTKLEDSAMYFCASMRQGSETQYFGPGTRLLVL.

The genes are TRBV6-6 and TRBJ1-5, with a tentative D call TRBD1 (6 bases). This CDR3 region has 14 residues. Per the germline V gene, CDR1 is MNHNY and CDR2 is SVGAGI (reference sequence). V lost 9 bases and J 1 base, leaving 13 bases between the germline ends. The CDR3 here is CASSIDRSNQPQHF. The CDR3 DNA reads TGTGCCAGTTCCATAGACAGGAGCAATCAGCCCCAGCATTTT.

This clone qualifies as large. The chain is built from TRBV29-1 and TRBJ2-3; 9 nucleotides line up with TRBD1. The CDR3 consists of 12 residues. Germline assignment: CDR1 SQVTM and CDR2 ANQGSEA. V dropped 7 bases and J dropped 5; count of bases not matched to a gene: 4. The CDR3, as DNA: TGCAGCGCTCAGACAGGGGGAGATACGCAGTATTTT. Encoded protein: CSAQTGGDTQYF.

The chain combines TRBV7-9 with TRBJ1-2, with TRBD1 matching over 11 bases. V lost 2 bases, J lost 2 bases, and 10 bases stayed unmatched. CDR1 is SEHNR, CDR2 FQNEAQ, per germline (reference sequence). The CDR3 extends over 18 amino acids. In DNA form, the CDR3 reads TGTGCCAGCAGCTTACTAGGACAGGGGGCCAGAAACAACTATGGCTACACCTTC. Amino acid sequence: CASSLLGQGARNNYGYTF.

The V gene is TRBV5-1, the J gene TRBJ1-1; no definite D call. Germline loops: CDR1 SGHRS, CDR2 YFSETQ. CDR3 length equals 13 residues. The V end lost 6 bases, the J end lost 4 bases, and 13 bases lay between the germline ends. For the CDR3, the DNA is TGCGCCAGCATGTATGGCCCTCGCACTGAAGCTTTCTTT. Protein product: CASMYGPRTEAFF.

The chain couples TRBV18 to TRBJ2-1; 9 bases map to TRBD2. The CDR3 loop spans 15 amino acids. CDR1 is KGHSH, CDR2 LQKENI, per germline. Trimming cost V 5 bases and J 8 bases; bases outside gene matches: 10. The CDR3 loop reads CASSISGRYSDEQFF. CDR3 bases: TGTGCCAGCTCAATAAGCGGGAGGTATAGCGATGAGCAGTTCTTC.

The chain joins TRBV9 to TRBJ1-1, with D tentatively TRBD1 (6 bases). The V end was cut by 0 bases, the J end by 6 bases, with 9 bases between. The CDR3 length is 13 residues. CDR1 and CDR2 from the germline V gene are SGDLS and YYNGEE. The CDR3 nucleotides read TGTGCCAGCAGCGTAGTGGGGACATCTGAAGCTTTCTTT. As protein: CASSVVGTSEAFF.

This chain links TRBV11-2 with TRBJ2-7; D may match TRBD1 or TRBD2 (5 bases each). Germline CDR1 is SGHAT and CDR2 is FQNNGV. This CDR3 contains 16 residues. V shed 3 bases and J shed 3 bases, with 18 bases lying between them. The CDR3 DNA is TGTGCCAGCAGCTTGGGGACCGGGTCCGTAAACTACGAGCAGTACTTC. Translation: CASSLGTGSVNYEQYF.

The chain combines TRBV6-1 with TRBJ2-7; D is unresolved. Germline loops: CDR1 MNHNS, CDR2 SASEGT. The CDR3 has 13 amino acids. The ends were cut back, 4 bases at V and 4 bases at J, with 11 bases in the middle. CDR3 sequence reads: CASSAGLQYEQYF. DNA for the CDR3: TGTGCCAGCAGTGCTGGCCTTCAGTACGAGCAGTACTTC.

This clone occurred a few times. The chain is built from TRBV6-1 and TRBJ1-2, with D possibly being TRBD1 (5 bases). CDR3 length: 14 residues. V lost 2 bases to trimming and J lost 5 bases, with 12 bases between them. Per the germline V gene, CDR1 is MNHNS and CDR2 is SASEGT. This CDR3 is CASSEFGGPYGYTF. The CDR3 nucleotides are TGTGCCAGCAGTGAATTCGGGGGTCCGTATGGCTACACCTTC.

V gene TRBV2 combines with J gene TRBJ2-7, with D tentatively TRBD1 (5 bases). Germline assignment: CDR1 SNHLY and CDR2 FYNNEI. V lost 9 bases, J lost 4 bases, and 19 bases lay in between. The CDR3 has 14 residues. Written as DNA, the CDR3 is TGTGCCAGTCTAAGGCAGGGTTTAAGGTACGAGCAGTACTTC. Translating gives CASLRQGLRYEQYF.

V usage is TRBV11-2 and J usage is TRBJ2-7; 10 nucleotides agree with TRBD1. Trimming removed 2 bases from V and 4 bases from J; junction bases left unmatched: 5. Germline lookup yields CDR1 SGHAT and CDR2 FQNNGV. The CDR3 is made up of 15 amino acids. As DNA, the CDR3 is TGTGCCAGCAGCTTATCAGGGACAGGGGCTTACGAGCAGTACTTC. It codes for CASSLSGTGAYEQYF.

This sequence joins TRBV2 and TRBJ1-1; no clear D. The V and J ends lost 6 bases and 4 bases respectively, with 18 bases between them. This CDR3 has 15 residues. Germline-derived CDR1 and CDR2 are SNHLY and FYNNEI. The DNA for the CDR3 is TGTGCCAGCAGCCGTTCTACGGGGATTGGCACTGAAGCTTTCTTT. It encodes CASSRSTGIGTEAFF.

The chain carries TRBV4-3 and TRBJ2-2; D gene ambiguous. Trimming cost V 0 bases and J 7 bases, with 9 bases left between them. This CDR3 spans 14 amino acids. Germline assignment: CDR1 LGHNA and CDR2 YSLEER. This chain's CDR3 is CASSQDGMGGELFF. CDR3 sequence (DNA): TGCGCCAGCAGCCAAGATGGGATGGGCGGGGAGCTGTTTTTT.

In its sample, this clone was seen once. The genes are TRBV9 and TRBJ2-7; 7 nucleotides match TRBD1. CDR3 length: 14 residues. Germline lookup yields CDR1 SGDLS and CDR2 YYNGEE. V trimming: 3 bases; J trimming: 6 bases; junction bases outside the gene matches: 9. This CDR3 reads CASSASGGRSEQYF. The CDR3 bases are TGTGCCAGCAGCGCATCAGGGGGTAGAAGCGAGCAGTACTTC.

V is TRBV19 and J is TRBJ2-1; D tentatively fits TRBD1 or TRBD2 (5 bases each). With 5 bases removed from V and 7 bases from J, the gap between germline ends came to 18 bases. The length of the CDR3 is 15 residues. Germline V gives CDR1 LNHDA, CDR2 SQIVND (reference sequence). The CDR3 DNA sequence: TGTGCCAGTAGTTCGATTTGGGGGTCGGGGAATGAGCAGTTCTTC. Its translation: CASSSIWGSGNEQFF. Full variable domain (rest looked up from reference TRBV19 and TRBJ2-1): DGGITQSPKYLFRKEGQNVTLSCEQNLNHDAMYWYRQDPGQGLRLIYYSQIVNDFQKGDIAEGYSVSREKKESFPLTVTSAQKNPTAFYLCASSSIWGSGNEQFFGPGTRLTVL.

The DNA of the CDR3 is TGCAGCGCTGACCCAGGAGGGGCAAACACCGGGGAGCTGTTTTTT. Protein: CSADPGGANTGELFF. The chain links TRBV29-1 to TRBJ2-2, with D possibly being TRBD2 (6 bases). This CDR3 spans 15 amino acids. Between the trimmed V and J ends, which lost 7 bases and 2 bases, there was a span of 17 bases. CDR1 and CDR2 from the germline V gene are SQVTM and ANQGSEA.